The 27 T cell receptor beta chains reported below all come from one sample, sequenced in a study of beta chain features in type 1 diabetes. All of the isolated RNA was reverse transcribed, so expressed TCRB transcripts were sequenced. Some clones are missing from TCRdb's copy, which holds only in-frame ones; the method was immunoSEQ multiplex PCR. Of 330,000 or so clones listed, about 19% were seen once; the top ten hold about 0.045%. The specimen sequenced was naive CD4+ T cells from blood. The receptor set was obtained from a young woman in good health.

V and J are TRBV7-9 and TRBJ2-5, with D hard to call. Trimming removed 4 bases at V and 2 bases at J, with 17 bases between. Germline V gene lookup returns CDR1 SEHNR and CDR2 FQNEAQ (reference sequence). The CDR3 runs 16 residues. CDR3 sequence reads: CASSSFDERLQETQYF. Here the CDR3 DNA reads TGTGCCAGCAGCTCCTTTGATGAGCGTCTACAAGAGACCCAGTACTTC.

V is TRBV6-4 and J is TRBJ1-5; D might be TRBD1 (6 bases). V lost 6 bases and J lost 7, with 10 bases in between. Germline assignment: CDR1 MRHNA and CDR2 SNTAGT. This CDR3 contains 12 residues. The CDR3 DNA reads TGTGCCAGCAGCCGAGACAGGCAGCCCCAGCATTTT. This codes for CASSRDRQPQHF.

In its sample, this clone was seen a few times. This rearrangement joins TRBV5-4 to TRBJ2-1; 9 bases are shared with TRBD2. This CDR3 is built from 14 residues. CDR1 and CDR2 from the germline V gene are SGHNT and YYREEE (reference sequence). V was pared by 1 base and J by 5 bases, with 1 base of the junction left unmatched. CDR3 loop: CASSLSSGDNEQFF. The CDR3 coding sequence is TGTGCCAGCAGCTTGTCTAGCGGGGACAATGAGCAGTTCTTC.

The chain combines TRBV21-1 with TRBJ2-7; the table names TRBD1, a call not compared with the DNA. TRBV21-1 is flagged as a pseudogene. The CDR3 sequence is 17 residues long. The chain's CDR3 is CASSGMPTGPHKHEQYF. For the CDR3, the DNA is TGTGCCAGCAGCGGGATGCCGACAGGGCCCCATAAGCACGAGCAGTACTTC.

CDR3 DNA sequence: TGCAGCGCACTAGCGGGAGGGCCCTACAATGAGCAGTTCTTC. The encoded protein is CSALAGGPYNEQFF. This rearrangement joins TRBV29-1 to TRBJ2-1, with 13 bases lining up with TRBD2. This CDR3 region has 14 residues. Germline CDR1 SQVTM, CDR2 ANQGSEA. After removal of 7 bases from V and 2 bases from J, the junction contained 2 bases not matched to a gene.

This clone was counted a few times. The chain joins TRBV7-2 to TRBJ1-3; TRBD1 is a possible D gene (5 bases). From germline, CDR1 is SGHTA and CDR2 FQGNSA. Trimming took 6 bases from V and 4 from J, leaving 16 bases between them. CDR3 size: 15 residues. The CDR3 DNA follows: TGTGCCAGCAGTTTACATCAGGGTGCAGGAAACACCATATATTTT. Protein sequence: CASSLHQGAGNTIYF.

This clone was seen a few times. The rearrangement uses TRBV5-4 and TRBJ2-1, with D maybe TRBD2 (5 bases). Per the germline V gene, CDR1 is SGHNT and CDR2 is YYREEE (reference sequence). The V and J ends lost 7 bases and 9 bases respectively, with 17 bases between them. The CDR3 spans 13 residues. The CDR3 DNA follows: TGTGCCAGCGGACGGACTGCCGGCAGTGAGCAGTTCTTC. This sequence encodes CASGRTAGSEQFF. The complete variable domain, with remaining parts taken from reference TRBV5-4 and TRBJ2-1, reads ETGVTQSPTHLIKTRGQQVTLRCSSQSGHNTVSWYQQALGQGPQFIFQYYREEENGRGNFPPRFSGLQFPNYSSELNVNALELDDSALYLCASGRTAGSEQFFGPGTRLTVL.

In its sample, this clone was seen a few times. The chain has TRBV15 and TRBJ2-7; TRBD1 might be the D (6 bases). The CDR3 runs to 18 residues. V shed 1 base and J shed 6 bases, with 25 bases lying between them. CDR1 and CDR2 from the germline V gene are LNHNV and YYDKDF (reference sequence). CDR3 coding DNA: TGTGCCACCAGCAGAGTTGGTGCGTTCAACAGGGAAACTCGCGAGCAGTACTTC. Translating it yields CATSRVGAFNRETREQYF.

This clone was seen only a few times. The chain carries TRBV7-8 and TRBJ2-7, with D possibly being TRBD2 (7 bases). Germline CDR1 reads SGHVS; CDR2 reads FQNEAQ. V lost 5 bases and J 4 bases, leaving 18 bases between the germline ends. The CDR3 sequence is 15 residues long. CDR3 DNA: TGTGCCAGCAGCCCGGGGGGCTCCGGCGGGTACGAGCAGTACTTC. This gives the protein CASSPGGSGGYEQYF. Full variable domain (rest looked up from reference TRBV7-8 and TRBJ2-7): GAGVSQSPRYKVAKRGQDVALRCDPISGHVSLFWYQQALGQGPEFLTYFQNEAQLDKSGLPSDRFFAERPEGSVSTLKIQRTQQEDSAVYLCASSPGGSGGYEQYFGPGTRLTVT.

This clone was seen a few times. This chain joins TRBV28 and TRBJ2-5; D possibly corresponds to TRBD1 (5 bases). The CDR3 has 15 amino acids. The germline V gene has CDR1 MDHEN and CDR2 SYDVKM. Trimming removed 6 bases from V and 5 bases from J, with 19 bases in between. As DNA, the CDR3 is TGTGCCAGCAGCCCGCCAACAACCCCAGGGGAGACCCAGTACTTC. Its protein product is CASSPPTTPGETQYF.

This clone was found a few times. The rearrangement links TRBV29-1 to TRBJ2-1; D may be TRBD1 (6 bases). Germline assignment: CDR1 SQVTM and CDR2 ANQGSEA. V lost 8 bases, J lost 7 bases, and 21 bases lay in between. This CDR3 is built from 14 residues. The CDR3 DNA sequence: TGCAGCTCCACGTGGGGGCAAGGGCGGAATGAGCAGTTCTTC. Translation: CSSTWGQGRNEQFF.

The chain couples TRBV2 to TRBJ1-1, with D possibly matching TRBD1 (5 bases). The CDR3 covers 15 residues. Trimming took 2 bases from V and 5 from J, leaving 15 bases between them. CDR1 and CDR2 from the germline V gene are SNHLY and FYNNEI. CDR3 DNA: TGTGCCAGCAGTGAACAGGGTCGGGGAGGAACTGAAGCTTTCTTT. Amino acids: CASSEQGRGGTEAFF.

This clone was seen a handful of times. The rearrangement joins TRBV19 to TRBJ1-2; D gene uncertain. The V end lost 5 bases, the J end lost 7 bases, and 11 bases lay between the germline ends. There are 12 residues in the CDR3. Germline CDR1 is LNHDA and CDR2 is SQIVND (reference sequence). Written as DNA, the CDR3 is TGTGCCAGTAGTTACTGGCCAGGTGGCTACACCTTC. Its translation is CASSYWPGGYTF.

The rearrangement uses TRBV11-1 and TRBJ2-7, with TRBD1 identical over 7 bases. Germline CDR1 reads SGHAT; CDR2 reads FQDESV (reference sequence). The CDR3 loop spans 13 amino acids. Trimming took 2 bases from V and 6 from J; bases not matched to a gene: 4. The CDR3 reads CASSLRGRGEQYF. The CDR3 DNA follows: TGTGCCAGCAGCTTAAGGGGGCGCGGCGAGCAGTACTTC.

The chain couples TRBV2 to TRBJ1-1; D not certain. This CDR3 has 14 residues. Germline V gene sequence: CDR1 SNHLY, CDR2 FYNNEI. The ends were cut back, 4 bases at V and 1 base at J, with 10 bases in the middle. The CDR3 loop is CASSVRVRNTEAFF. CDR3 nucleotides: TGTGCCAGCAGTGTTCGGGTGCGGAACACTGAAGCTTTCTTT. Filled out from reference TRBV2 and TRBJ1-1, the complete variable domain reads EPEVTQTPSHQVTQMGQEVILRCVPISNHLYFYWYRQILGQKVEFLVSFYNNEISEKSEIFDDQFSVERPDGSNFTLKIRSTKLEDSAMYFCASSVRVRNTEAFFGQGTRLTVV.

This clone was recorded a few times. The rearrangement uses TRBV7-2 and TRBJ1-2; 9 nucleotides match TRBD1. From germline, CDR1 is SGHTA and CDR2 FQGNSA. The CDR3 loop spans 15 amino acids. After removal of 5 bases from V and 4 bases from J, the junction contained 8 bases not matched to a gene. The CDR3 DNA is TGTGCCAGCAGCCACGCCGGACAGGGGAGCTATGGCTACACCTTC. Encoded protein: CASSHAGQGSYGYTF.

The rearrangement uses TRBV5-1 and TRBJ2-3; 8 nucleotides agree with TRBD2. Germline values: CDR1 SGHRS, CDR2 YFSETQ. V lost 1 base and J lost 2; bases outside the gene matches: 3. CDR3 length: 15 residues. The CDR3 nucleotides read TGCGCCAGCAGCTTGACCGGGAGGGACACAGATACGCAGTATTTT. Translated: CASSLTGRDTDTQYF.

This clone was seen more than once but under ten times. The chain employs TRBV6-1 and TRBJ2-6; D not resolved. V lost 10 bases and J lost 4, with 14 bases in between. The CDR3 contains 14 residues. Germline V gene lookup returns CDR1 MNHNS and CDR2 SASEGT. The chain's CDR3 is CAIEEDSGANVLTF. CDR3 DNA sequence: TGTGCCATCGAAGAGGATTCCGGGGCCAACGTCCTGACTTTC.

This clone was seen more than once but under ten times. This chain connects TRBV7-9 to TRBJ2-1; 8 bases line up with TRBD1. V dropped 5 bases and J dropped 1; count of bases not matched to a gene: 4. The V gene's germline CDR1 is SEHNR and CDR2 FQNEAQ (reference sequence). The CDR3 spans 15 residues. The CDR3 sequence is CASSPNRGSYNEQFF. The DNA of the CDR3 is TGTGCCAGCAGCCCGAACAGGGGGTCCTACAATGAGCAGTTCTTC. The variable domain in full, completed from reference TRBV7-9 and TRBJ2-1, reads DTGVSQNPRHKITKRGQNVTFRCDPISEHNRLYWYRQTLGQGPEFLTYFQNEAQLEKSRLLSDRFSAERPKGSFSTLEIQRTEQGDSAMYLCASSPNRGSYNEQFFGPGTRLTVL.

This clone occurred a few times. The genes are TRBV5-1 and TRBJ2-1; 10 bases match TRBD2. Germline CDR1 SGHRS, CDR2 YFSETQ. The CDR3 sequence is 15 residues long. J gave up 1 base and V 4 bases, and 2 bases lay outside the gene matches. CDR3 in amino acids: CASSRLAGSYNEQFF. The CDR3 DNA sequence: TGCGCCAGCAGCCGACTAGCGGGTTCCTACAATGAGCAGTTCTTC.

The V and J genes are TRBV27 and TRBJ2-5, with D perhaps matching TRBD1 (6 bases). V gave up 6 bases and J gave up 1 base, with 12 bases separating them. CDR3 length: 14 amino acids. Germline-derived CDR1 and CDR2 are MNHEY and SMNVEV (reference sequence). The CDR3 coding sequence is TGTGCCAGCAGGCTCGGGACACTCCAAGAGACCCAGTACTTC. As protein: CASRLGTLQETQYF.

Comment on this clone: The identical CDR3 is also encoded by other nucleotide sequences in the sample. V is TRBV30 and J is TRBJ1-2; tentative D call: TRBD1 (5 bases). The CDR3 has 12 residues. CDR1 and CDR2 from the germline V gene are GTSNPN and SVGIG (reference sequence). Trimming shortened V by 1 base and J by 7 bases, and 10 bases separated the two germline ends. The CDR3 sequence: CAWSGQGGGYTF. Here the CDR3 DNA reads TGTGCCTGGAGTGGCCAGGGAGGTGGCTACACCTTC. Full variable domain (rest looked up from reference TRBV30 and TRBJ1-2): SQTIHQWPATLVQPVGSPLSLECTVEGTSNPNLYWYRQAAGRGLQLLFYSVGIGQISSEVPQNLSASRPQDRQFILSSKKLLLSDSGFYLCAWSGQGGGYTFGSGTRLTVV.

This clone occurred a few times. The chain recombines TRBV7-3 with TRBJ2-5, with 10 positions matching TRBD1. The germline V gene has CDR1 SGHTA and CDR2 FQGTGA. The CDR3 length is 14 residues. The V gene end was trimmed by 4 bases and the J gene end by 5 bases; junction bases not matched to a gene: 4. CDR3 in amino acids: CASSSDRGLETQYF. CDR3 sequence (DNA): TGTGCCAGCAGCTCGGACAGGGGGTTGGAGACCCAGTACTTC.

The chain joins TRBV5-4 to TRBJ1-3; D is uncertain. The CDR3 has 14 amino acids. The V gene lost 4 bases and the J gene lost 3 bases, with 11 bases spanning the gap. In germline, CDR1 is SGHNT, CDR2 YYREEE (reference sequence). In nucleotides, the CDR3 is TGTGCCAGCAGCGCCGGGTCGAGTGGAAACACCATATATTTT. Translating it yields CASSAGSSGNTIYF.

The chain uses TRBV29-1 and TRBJ2-5; 9 bases map to TRBD2. The CDR3 has 15 amino acids. Per the germline V gene, CDR1 is SQVTM and CDR2 is ANQGSEA. Trimming at V came to 7 bases and at J to 3 bases, leaving 12 bases not matched to a gene. For the CDR3, the DNA is TGCAGCGCCCCGAATATAGCGGGGGTAAAAGAGACCCAGTACTTC. Translated, it gives CSAPNIAGVKETQYF.

This clone was counted only a few times. The genes are TRBV4-1 and TRBJ2-6, with 10 bases identical to TRBD1. The germline gives CDR1 MGHRA, CDR2 YSYEKL. This CDR3 comprises 16 residues. The ends lost 4 bases at V and 2 bases at J; junction bases unmatched: 2. CDR3 DNA: TGCGCCAGCAGCCCAGGACAGGGGGCTGGGGCCAACGTCCTGACTTTC. Translating gives CASSPGQGAGANVLTF.

CDR3 in DNA: TGTGCCAGCAGCGGCATGTGGACTTCCTATGGCTACACCTTC. Translation: CASSGMWTSYGYTF. The genes are TRBV25-1 and TRBJ1-2; D uncertain. The CDR3 extends over 14 amino acids. CDR1 is MGHDK and CDR2 is SYGVNS in the germline V gene. Trimming stripped 6 bases from V and 4 bases from J, with 15 bases between.